The present T cell receptor (beta chain) was sequenced within a study of early T cells in non-severe SARS-CoV-2 infection. Study-level points and caveats: Missing private and CD4 specificities, VDJdb matching favored anti-spike CD8 responses.

Each CDR3 protein is one row after TCRdb ran MiXCR on the 5' RACE reads. The sample consists of 75,000 to 100,000 distinct CDR3 sequences, 14% to 15% of them appearing once. Trimming removed 4 bases at V and 3 bases at J, with 7 bases between. The CDR3 is 12 residues long. With respect to this clonotype: Antigen: not known.

The TCR originated in an adult who was a healthcare worker with PCR-confirmed SARS-CoV-2 infection or an uninfected control (not recorded which). This sequence joins TRBV12-3 or TRBV12-4 and TRBJ2-7; no clear D gene. Material: whole blood. CDR3 sequence reads: CASSSVFYEQYF. The CDR3, as DNA: TGTGCCAGCAGTTCCGTATTCTACGAGCAGTACTTC.